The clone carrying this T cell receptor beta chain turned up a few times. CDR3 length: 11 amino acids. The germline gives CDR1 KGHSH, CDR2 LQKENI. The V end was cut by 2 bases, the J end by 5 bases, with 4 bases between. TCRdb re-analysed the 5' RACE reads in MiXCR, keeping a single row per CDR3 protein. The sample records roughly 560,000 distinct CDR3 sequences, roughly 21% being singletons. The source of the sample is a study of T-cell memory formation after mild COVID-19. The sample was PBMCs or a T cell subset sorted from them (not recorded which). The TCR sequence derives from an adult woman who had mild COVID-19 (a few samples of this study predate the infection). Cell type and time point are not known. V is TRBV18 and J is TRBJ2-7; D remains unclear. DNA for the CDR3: TGTGCCAGCTCACCAGAAAACGAGCAGTACTTC. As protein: CASSPENEQYF.